A selection of T cell receptor beta chains follows, all from one sample in a study of PD-L1 blockade in urothelial cancer. Libraries were prepared by immunoSEQ multiplex PCR; TCRdb keeps only in-frame clonotypes and omits some of them. The profile shows roughly 50,000 clones, roughly 80% of them singletons. The sequenced sample was PBMCs, obtained around atezolizumab (anti-PD-L1) treatment. Receptor source: a man in his 70s with urothelial cancer. Both conserved end residues are part of each CDR3. A D gene is named only where the DNA matches it firmly. The size of a clone is reported for some rows only, either as once, few or many, or as a class for expanded clones.

>TRBV5-1|TRBJ2-5|-|TRBD2
CASSSGLAGYETQYF
TGCGCCAGCAGCTCGGGACTAGCGGGATATGAGACCCAGTACTTC
>TRBV7-9|TRBJ2-2|-|TRBD2
CASSAPGLANTGELFF
TGTGCCAGCAGCGCCCCGGGACTAGCAAACACCGGGGAGCTGTTTTTT
>TRBV27|TRBJ1-4|-|TRBD1
CASSLFGTGAETNEKLFF
TGTGCCAGCAGTTTATTTGGGACAGGGGCTGAAACTAATGAAAAACTGTTTTTT
>TRBV5-1|TRBJ2-1|-|TRBD2
CASSLGTSGRAGGNEQFF
TGCGCCAGCAGCTTGGGGACTAGCGGGAGGGCCGGTGGCAATGAGCAGTTCTTC
>TRBV9|TRBJ2-7|-|TRBD2
CASSVGLADFSYEQYF
TGTGCCAGCAGCGTAGGGCTAGCGGACTTCTCCTACGAGCAGTACTTC
>TRBV7-2|TRBJ1-2|-|TRBD1
CASSLTGTGIDYGYTF
TGTGCCAGCAGCTTAACCGGGACAGGGATAGACTATGGCTACACCTTC
>TRBV28|TRBJ1-4|-|TRBD1
CASTTTGSNEKLFF
TGTGCCAGCACAACGACAGGGTCTAATGAAAAACTGTTTTTT
>TRBV2|TRBJ2-1|-|TRBD1
CASSSERTGSYNEQFF
TGTGCCAGCAGTTCAGAGCGGACAGGCTCCTACAATGAGCAGTTCTTC
>TRBV5-1|TRBJ2-3|-|TRBD2
CASSPRTSGRSDTQYF
TGCGCCAGCAGCCCAAGGACTAGCGGGAGGTCAGATACGCAGTATTTT
>TRBV28|TRBJ2-7|-|TRBD2
CASSGTSGSYEQYF
TGTGCCAGCAGTGGGACTAGCGGGAGCTACGAGCAGTACTTC
>TRBV19|TRBJ1-5|medium-sized|TRBD1
CASRSGGQGAWQPQHF
TGTGCCAGTAGATCCGGAGGTCAGGGGGCATGGCAGCCCCAGCATTTT
>TRBV5-1|TRBJ2-1|once|TRBD1
CASSLAGGRNNEQFF
TGCGCCAGCAGCTTGGCAGGGGGCAGGAACAATGAGCAGTTCTTC
>TRBV5-1|TRBJ1-2|-|-
CASSASGGYGYTF
TGCGCCAGCAGCGCCTCGGGAGGCTATGGCTACACCTTC
>TRBV5-1|TRBJ1-2|few|-
CASSTDTGRGYTF
TGCGCCAGCAGCACAGACACAGGGCGAGGCTACACCTTC
>TRBV6-5|TRBJ1-2|-|-
CASSYSGISRYTF
TGTGCCAGCAGTTATTCGGGGATCTCCCGCTACACCTTC
>TRBV7-3|TRBJ1-5|-|-
CASSLSHYSNQPQHF
TGTGCCAGCAGCTTATCCCACTATAGCAATCAGCCCCAGCATTTT
>TRBV5-4|TRBJ2-3|-|TRBD2
CASSVGLAVFGTDTQYF
TGTGCCAGCAGCGTGGGACTAGCGGTTTTCGGCACAGATACGCAGTATTTT
>TRBV5-1|TRBJ2-7|-|-
CASSSSTGYEQYF
TGCGCCAGCAGCTCATCGACGGGGTACGAGCAGTACTTC
>TRBV7-2|TRBJ2-7|-|-
CASSLASGPYEQYF
TGTGCCAGCAGCTTAGCAAGCGGCCCCTACGAGCAGTACTTC
>TRBV5-1|TRBJ1-4|-|TRBD1
CASSESSQGAGEKLFF
TGCGCCAGCAGCGAGAGCTCACAGGGGGCAGGGGAAAAACTGTTTTTT
>TRBV5-1|TRBJ1-2|-|-
CASSLVQGDGYTF
TGCGCCAGCAGCTTGGTACAGGGAGATGGCTACACCTTC
>TRBV9|TRBJ2-1|-|-
CASSPLGHEQFF
TGTGCCAGCAGCCCCCTTGGCCATGAGCAGTTCTTC
>TRBV7-9|TRBJ2-7|-|TRBD2
CASGTGLADYEQYF
TGTGCCAGCGGCACGGGGCTAGCGGATTACGAGCAGTACTTC
>TRBV7-3|TRBJ2-5|-|-
CASSITSETQYF
TGTGCCAGCAGCATAACCTCGGAGACCCAGTACTTC
>TRBV5-1|TRBJ1-2|-|TRBD1
CASSPQGASYGYTF
TGCGCCAGCAGCCCCCAGGGGGCGAGCTATGGCTACACCTTC
>TRBV5-5|TRBJ2-7|-|TRBD1
CASRSGQGAGSYEQYF
TGTGCCAGCAGGTCGGGACAGGGAGCAGGATCCTACGAGCAGTACTTC
>TRBV29-1|TRBJ2-7|-|TRBD2
CSVVAGGYEQYF
TGCAGCGTTGTCGCGGGAGGTTACGAGCAGTACTTC
>TRBV5-1|TRBJ2-3|-|-
CASKGGTSTDTQYF
TGCGCCAGCAAGGGGGGGACTAGCACAGATACGCAGTATTTT
>TRBV6-1|TRBJ2-5|-|TRBD1
CASSEATGMAKETQYF
TGTGCCAGCAGTGAAGCGACAGGGATGGCTAAAGAGACCCAGTACTTC
>TRBV7-9|TRBJ2-3|-|-
CASSQATDTQYF
TGTGCCAGCAGCCAGGCAACAGATACGCAGTATTTT
>TRBV5-1|TRBJ2-1|-|-
CASSSESNEQFF
TGCGCCAGCAGCTCGGAGAGCAATGAGCAGTTCTTC
>TRBV28|TRBJ2-7|few|-
CASSHSSGPYEQYF
TGTGCCAGCAGCCACAGTAGTGGCCCCTACGAGCAGTACTTC
>TRBV30|TRBJ2-1|-|TRBD2
CAWSFTAGGGEQFF
TGTGCCTGGAGTTTTACAGCGGGAGGCGGTGAGCAGTTCTTC
>TRBV5-4|TRBJ2-5|-|TRBD1
CASRQRGTVQETQYF
TGTGCCAGCAGACAGAGAGGGACAGTCCAAGAGACCCAGTACTTC
>TRBV11-2|TRBJ1-1|few|TRBD1
CASTRTGRDTEAFF
TGTGCCAGCACCCGGACAGGGCGGGACACTGAAGCTTTCTTT
>TRBV10-2|TRBJ1-1|-|-
CASSEFGQKNTEAFF
TGCGCCAGCAGTGAGTTTGGGCAGAAGAACACTGAAGCTTTCTTT
>TRBV9|TRBJ2-3|-|-
CASSSNLDTQYF
TGTGCCAGCAGCTCTAACTTAGATACGCAGTATTTT
>TRBV30|TRBJ2-1|-|TRBD2
CAWRGLAGVGEQFF
TGTGCCTGGAGGGGACTAGCGGGAGTGGGTGAGCAGTTCTTC
>TRBV27|TRBJ2-5|medium-sized|TRBD2
CASSLRAGGPSETQYF
TGTGCCAGCAGTTTAAGAGCGGGAGGGCCATCAGAGACCCAGTACTTC
>TRBV6-1|TRBJ1-5|-|-
CASSEFGGGGSSNQPQHF
TGTGCCAGCAGTGAATTCGGGGGAGGAGGGAGTAGCAATCAGCCCCAGCATTTT
>TRBV5-1|TRBJ2-3|-|-
CASTTANTDTQYF
TGCGCCAGCACAACCGCTAACACAGATACGCAGTATTTT
>TRBV2|TRBJ1-5|-|-
CASRGQKGKNQPQHF
TGTGCCAGCAGAGGACAGAAAGGAAAAAATCAGCCCCAGCATTTT
>TRBV18|TRBJ2-4|few|TRBD1
CASSSGTELAKNIQYF
TGTGCCAGCTCATCCGGGACAGAGCTAGCCAAAAACATTCAGTACTTC
>TRBV7-9|TRBJ1-2|-|TRBD1
CASSLTRDSPHYGYTF
TGTGCCAGCAGCTTAACCCGGGACAGTCCTCACTATGGCTACACCTTC
>TRBV5-6|TRBJ2-2|few|-
CASSLPEGAGGELFF
TGTGCCAGCAGCTTGCCGGAGGGGGCCGGCGGGGAGCTGTTTTTT
>TRBV6-5|TRBJ2-3|-|TRBD1
CASSYSPGGADTQYF
TGTGCCAGCAGTTACTCCCCAGGGGGCGCAGATACGCAGTATTTT
>TRBV2|TRBJ2-1|-|-
CASSVGLNNEQFF
TGTGCCAGCAGTGTGGGACTGAACAATGAGCAGTTCTTC